The clone carrying this TCR beta chain was seen many times. The antigen remains undetermined. The data were taken from a study of T cell repertoires in cytomegalovirus infection. Whole-study findings and limits: HLA-C-restricted CMV-specific TCR beta clonotypes were dominant in the ex vivo response.

CDR1 and CDR2 from the germline V gene are SGHVS and FNYEAQ. The CDR3 length is 13 residues. V shed 6 bases, J shed 8 bases, and the junction held 4 bases outside the gene matches. MiXCR, run by TCRdb on the reads, gives a single entry per CDR3 protein. Of hundreds of thousands of distinct CDR3 sequences in the sample, 20% to 30% were seen once. Sequencing used CD8+ T cells from PBMCs. This sequence originates from a human donor in good health (CMV status not recorded). Some clones in this sample may be carry-over from other donors' samples. V usage is TRBV7-6 and J usage is TRBJ2-1; TRBD1 agrees at 10 bases. The CDR3 loop reads CASRGTGAYEQFF. The CDR3 region has the DNA TGTGCCAGCAGAGGGACAGGGGCATATGAGCAGTTCTTC.